These 32 T cell receptor beta chains came from one sample sequenced in a study of blood T cell repertoires in COVID-19. The assay was immunoSEQ multiplex PCR, and TCRdb's table has in-frame clones only and misses some. The sample holds approximately 170,000 clones, about 74% seen once. Sequenced: peripheral blood. These receptors came from a woman older than 75 with acute or convalescent COVID-19.

This chain connects TRBV27 to TRBJ2-2, with 9 bases fitting TRBD1. The J segment lost 4 bases and the V segment lost 3 bases, leaving 12 bases of the junction unmatched. From germline, CDR1 is MNHEY and CDR2 SMNVEV (reference sequence). The CDR3 is 18 amino acids. The CDR3 loop is CASSFSDRGGGSTGELFF. CDR3 sequence (DNA): TGTGCCAGCAGTTTTTCGGACAGGGGAGGTGGTAGCACCGGGGAGCTGTTTTTT.

This clone was picked up one time. J is TRBJ1-2 and V is TRBV5-4; 8 bases fit TRBD1. The CDR3 is 16 residues long. V was pared by 6 bases and J by 0 bases, with 10 bases of the junction left unmatched. Looked up from germline, CDR1 is SGHNT and CDR2 is YYREEE (reference sequence). This CDR3 is CASNPADRGTNYGYTF. CDR3 bases: TGTGCCAGCAACCCCGCCGACAGGGGAACTAACTATGGCTACACCTTC.

The chain combines TRBV4-2 with TRBJ2-1, with 7 bases identical to TRBD2. The CDR3 contains 15 residues. From germline, CDR1 is LGHNA and CDR2 YNFKEQ. V was clipped by 0 bases and J by 8 bases; unmatched bases: 7. DNA for the CDR3: TGTGCCAGCAGCCAAGACCGGGGGGAGCGCGATGAGCAGTTCTTC. As protein: CASSQDRGERDEQFF.

With respect to this clone: The sample contains more than one DNA sequence encoding this CDR3. V and J are TRBV27 and TRBJ1-1; 8 nucleotides line up with TRBD1. Germline V CDR1 and CDR2: MNHEY, SMNVEV (reference sequence). The junction had 3 bases not matched to a gene; V was cut back by 6 bases and J by 3 bases. CDR3 size: 13 residues. The CDR3 nucleotides are TGTGCCAGCAGCCTGGACAGGGACACTGAAGCTTTCTTT. Amino acid sequence: CASSLDRDTEAFF.

This clone came up a few times. The gene calls are TRBV9 and TRBJ1-5; a possible D gene is TRBD1 (5 bases). V was pared by 4 bases and J by 0 bases, with 11 bases between. The CDR3 consists of 15 residues. CDR1 SGDLS and CDR2 YYNGEE come from the germline V gene. The CDR3 DNA is TGTGCCAGCAGCCCATCTGGACATAGCAATCAGCCCCAGCATTTT. As protein: CASSPSGHSNQPQHF.

The V gene is TRBV5-4, the J gene TRBJ1-2; TRBD1 matches at 9 bases. The CDR3 contains 15 residues. Looked up from germline, CDR1 is SGHNT and CDR2 is YYREEE (reference sequence). Unmatched junction bases numbered 11, after V lost 4 bases and J lost 7 bases. The CDR3 reads CASSALQGALGGYTF. The DNA of the CDR3 is TGTGCCAGCAGCGCCCTACAGGGGGCCCTCGGTGGCTACACCTTC.

On this clone: One end of the junction fails to match germline, which may point to a read error. V and J are TRBV11-2 and TRBJ2-7, with TRBD2 identical over 8 bases. Germline CDR1 and CDR2: SGHAT and FQNNGV. This CDR3 region has 16 residues. CDR3 loop: CASRLGSGGPSYEQYF. CDR3 coding DNA: TGTGCCAGCAGATTAGGGTCGGGAGGGCCGTCCTACGAGCAGTACTTC.

The CDR3 coding sequence is TGTGCCAGCAGTGAAGACGGTAGCGGGATTAACATTCAGTACTTC. This translates into CASSEDGSGINIQYF. V gene TRBV2 combines with J gene TRBJ2-4; 8 bases agree with TRBD2. CDR1 is SNHLY and CDR2 is FYNNEI in the germline V gene. The CDR3 consists of 15 residues. J lost 7 bases, V lost 1 base, and 6 bases had no gene match.

This clone was detected only once. The rearrangement joins TRBV10-3 to TRBJ2-3; no clear D. CDR1 and CDR2 from the germline V gene are ENHRY and SYGVKD. The CDR3 contains 13 residues. The ends were cut back, 6 bases at V and 2 bases at J, with 9 bases in the middle. In nucleotides, the CDR3 is TGTGCCATCAGGCTAGAACCCACAGATACGCAGTATTTT. Its translation: CAIRLEPTDTQYF.

This chain joins TRBV7-2 and TRBJ2-7; unclear D gene. Trimming left V 1 base short and J 4 bases short, with 11 bases between. The germline V gene encodes CDR1 SGHTA and CDR2 FQGNSA. The CDR3 contains 14 residues. The chain's CDR3 is CASSLEGSAYEQYF. Written as DNA, the CDR3 is TGTGCCAGCAGCTTAGAAGGCAGCGCTTACGAGCAGTACTTC.

This clone was seen only once. V and J are TRBV10-3 and TRBJ2-3; TRBD2 agrees at 7 bases. Trimming removed 10 bases from V and 2 bases from J; junction bases left unmatched: 6. Germline CDR1 and CDR2: ENHRY and SYGVKD. This CDR3 contains 13 residues. The CDR3 sequence is CATTGLLTDTQYF. In DNA form, the CDR3 reads TGTGCCACGACGGGACTACTCACAGATACGCAGTATTTT.

The V gene is TRBV27, the J gene TRBJ2-7; possible D gene TRBD1, 5 bases. V lost 2 bases, J lost 5 bases, and 10 bases lay in between. The CDR3 contains 13 residues. CDR1 is MNHEY and CDR2 is SMNVEV in the germline V gene (reference sequence). CDR3 protein: CASSLRRVDEQYF. Here the CDR3 DNA reads TGTGCCAGCAGTTTACGCAGGGTGGACGAGCAGTACTTC.

The CDR3 is CASSPPGLAGNEQFF. In nucleotides, the CDR3 is TGTGCCAGCTCACCCCCCGGGCTAGCGGGCAATGAGCAGTTCTTC. The chain is built from TRBV18 and TRBJ2-1; the match to TRBD2 covers 8 bases. This CDR3 region has 15 residues. Germline trimming cut 3 bases from V and 6 bases from J; bases unmatched to any gene: 7. CDR1 is KGHSH and CDR2 is LQKENI in the germline V gene.

The chain links TRBV27 to TRBJ2-7; 9 nucleotides line up with TRBD2. This CDR3 spans 17 amino acids. The junction had 7 bases not matched to a gene; V was cut back by 1 base and J by 0 bases. CDR1 MNHEY and CDR2 SMNVEV come from the germline V gene (reference sequence). The CDR3 sequence: CASSLYGGRALSYEQYF. DNA for the CDR3: TGTGCCAGCAGTTTATACGGCGGGAGGGCTCTCTCCTACGAGCAGTACTTC.

This chain links TRBV6-6 with TRBJ1-6; a weak D match, TRBD1 (6 bases). Germline lookup yields CDR1 MNHNY and CDR2 SVGAGI (reference sequence). This CDR3 region has 13 residues. V was pared by 6 bases and J by 5 bases, with 8 bases between. The CDR3 loop is CASRGHNNSPLHF. For the CDR3, the DNA is TGTGCCAGCAGGGGACACAATAATTCACCCCTCCACTTT.

The table lists this clone with a count of one. V is TRBV12-3 or TRBV12-4 and J is TRBJ1-5; a weak D match, TRBD1 (5 bases). The CDR3 length is 12 residues. V lost 6 bases and J 6 bases, leaving 9 bases between the germline ends. The CDR3 protein is CASSIGVQPQHF. CDR3 DNA: TGTGCCAGCAGCATAGGGGTTCAGCCCCAGCATTTT.

V usage is TRBV5-1 and J usage is TRBJ1-4; a possible D gene is TRBD1 (6 bases). The CDR3 is 18 residues long. Germline CDR1 and CDR2: SGHRS and YFSETQ. With 4 bases removed from V and 0 bases from J, the gap between germline ends came to 19 bases. The CDR3 region is CASSPRPTGMTTNEKLFF. In DNA, the CDR3 is TGCGCCAGCAGCCCAAGACCTACAGGGATGACAACTAATGAAAAACTGTTTTTT.

V is TRBV19 and J is TRBJ2-2; 15 nucleotides align to TRBD2. Germline loops: CDR1 LNHDA, CDR2 SQIVND (reference sequence). This CDR3 is 17 amino acids long. J was trimmed by 3 bases and V by 5 bases; bases with no gene match: 4. DNA for the CDR3: TGTGCCAGTAGTGCCGGACTAGCGGGAGGGGACACCGGGGAGCTGTTTTTT. As protein: CASSAGLAGGDTGELFF. The full variable domain, completed using reference TRBV19 and TRBJ2-2, is DGGITQSPKYLFRKEGQNVTLSCEQNLNHDAMYWYRQDPGQGLRLIYYSQIVNDFQKGDIAEGYSVSREKKESFPLTVTSAQKNPTAFYLCASSAGLAGGDTGELFFGEGSRLTVL.

The chain carries TRBV6-5 and TRBJ1-1; D is perhaps TRBD1 (6 bases). Germline V CDR1 and CDR2: MNHEY, SVGAGI. This CDR3 spans 13 amino acids. V was clipped by 6 bases and J by 8 bases, with 16 bases between them. For the CDR3, the DNA is TGTGCCAGCAGCAGCACAGACAGGCCCGAAGCTTTCTTT. Translation gives CASSSTDRPEAFF.

In this sample, this clone turned up a few times. The chain couples TRBV6-1 to TRBJ1-5, with a tentative D call TRBD1 (5 bases). Per the germline V gene, CDR1 is MNHNS and CDR2 is SASEGT. This CDR3 has 13 amino acids. V was cut by 3 bases and J by 6 bases, with 9 bases left in between. CDR3 in DNA: TGTGCCAGCAGTGACAGGGTTGGTCAGCCCCAGCATTTT. It encodes CASSDRVGQPQHF.

The chain joins TRBV5-4 to TRBJ1-4; possibly TRBD1 for D (6 bases). Trimming shortened V by 4 bases and J by 5 bases, and 15 bases separated the two germline ends. The CDR3 is 15 amino acids. Germline CDR1 is SGHNT and CDR2 is YYREEE (reference sequence). DNA for the CDR3: TGTGCCAGCAGCACAACTAGGGACACCAATGAAAAACTGTTTTTT. Amino acids: CASSTTRDTNEKLFF.

The V gene is TRBV14, the J gene TRBJ1-1; D is possibly TRBD1 (5 bases). This CDR3 region has 14 residues. V was cut by 4 bases and J by 2 bases, with 11 bases left in between. The germline V gene has CDR1 SGHDN and CDR2 FVKESK. The CDR3 region is CASSPLRTNTEAFF. CDR3 coding DNA: TGTGCCAGCAGCCCGCTGAGGACAAACACTGAAGCTTTCTTT.

This clone was seen once. V and J are TRBV6-5 and TRBJ1-6, with TRBD1 matching over 8 bases. The germline V gene has CDR1 MNHEY and CDR2 SVGAGI. There are 15 residues in the CDR3. The V gene end was trimmed by 0 bases and the J gene end by 8 bases; junction bases not matched to a gene: 3. The CDR3 sequence: CASSYSMGQDSPLHF. CDR3 bases: TGTGCCAGCAGTTACTCGATGGGACAGGATTCACCCCTCCACTTT.

The V gene is TRBV7-9, the J gene TRBJ1-3; tentatively, D is TRBD1 (5 bases). In germline, CDR1 is SEHNR, CDR2 FQNEAQ (reference sequence). The germline V and J ends were trimmed by 1 base and 3 bases, with 7 bases remaining between them. CDR3 length equals 14 residues. CDR3 sequence (DNA): TGTGCCAGCAGCTTAGAGGGGTTTGGAAACACCATATATTTT. Protein product: CASSLEGFGNTIYF.

The genes are TRBV5-6 and TRBJ2-7, with 7 nucleotides matching TRBD1. The CDR3 covers 12 residues. Germline values: CDR1 SGHDT, CDR2 YYEEEE. V was pared by 3 bases and J by 4 bases, with 1 base of the junction left unmatched. CDR3 region: CASSSTGYEQYF. The CDR3 coding sequence is TGTGCCAGCAGCTCGACAGGGTACGAGCAGTACTTC.

This chain joins TRBV9 and TRBJ1-1; D is perhaps TRBD1 (6 bases). V was trimmed by 0 bases and J by 6 bases, leaving 15 bases between them. The V gene's germline CDR1 is SGDLS and CDR2 YYNGEE. The CDR3 covers 15 residues. CDR3 DNA: TGTGCCAGCAGCGTAGGGGTGGACCCAGGGGCTGAAGCTTTCTTT. Amino acid sequence: CASSVGVDPGAEAFF.

This chain uses TRBV27 with TRBJ2-7; D is possibly TRBD1 (6 bases). The CDR3 is 13 residues long. V shed 2 bases and J shed 5 bases, with 10 bases lying between them. The germline V gene encodes CDR1 MNHEY and CDR2 SMNVEV (reference sequence). CDR3 nucleotides: TGTGCCAGCAGTTTACCAGGGGTACACGAGCAGTACTTC. Translation gives CASSLPGVHEQYF.

The chain employs TRBV5-1 and TRBJ2-2; no reliable D call. Looked up from germline, CDR1 is SGHRS and CDR2 is YFSETQ. Deletions cut 5 bases from V and 3 bases from J, with 8 bases between. This CDR3 spans 13 amino acids. CDR3 coding DNA: TGCGCCAGCAGATCAACAGACACCGGGGAGCTGTTTTTT. Translated, it gives CASRSTDTGELFF.

This clone has just one count. The chain is built from TRBV6-6 and TRBJ2-2; 8 bases are a match to TRBD1. This CDR3 region has 18 residues. The germline CDR1 and CDR2 sequences are MNHNY and SVGAGI (reference sequence). V was clipped by 5 bases and J by 6 bases; unmatched bases: 17. CDR3 bases: TGTGCCAGCAGTAGATCGGGACAGGCTTTAGGGAAACCCGGGGAGCTGTTTTTT. The encoded protein is CASSRSGQALGKPGELFF.

The chain is built from TRBV28 and TRBJ2-7; TRBD2 matches at 13 bases. Germline CDR1 and CDR2: MDHEN and SYDVKM. This CDR3 is built from 16 residues. After removal of 6 bases from V and 6 bases from J, the junction contained 11 bases not matched to a gene. The CDR3 here is CASRHGLAGEFAEQYF. Here the CDR3 DNA reads TGTGCCAGCAGACATGGACTAGCGGGAGAGTTTGCCGAGCAGTACTTC.

This clone was counted only a few times. V gene TRBV4-2 combines with J gene TRBJ2-1; perhaps TRBD2 as D (7 bases). This CDR3 has 14 residues. The germline CDR1 and CDR2 sequences are LGHNA and YNFKEQ. V was cut by 4 bases and J by 5 bases, with 12 bases left in between. This chain's CDR3 is CASSRGGGNNEQFF. The CDR3 DNA sequence: TGTGCCAGCAGCCGGGGGGGCGGCAACAATGAGCAGTTCTTC.

In its sample, this clone was seen a few times. V is TRBV28 and J is TRBJ1-1; no firm D call. The CDR3 loop spans 15 amino acids. Trimming pared 6 bases from V and 0 bases from J, leaving 14 bases between. Germline V gene lookup returns CDR1 MDHEN and CDR2 SYDVKM. CDR3: CASRPTKPLNTEAFF. In nucleotides, the CDR3 is TGTGCCAGCAGGCCTACCAAACCATTGAACACTGAAGCTTTCTTT.